This record looks at one TCR beta chain sequence and its context. The specificity of this receptor is unknown. One base away there is no much larger clone; base qualities are not given. The data are from a study of regulatory T cells in long-lasting Graves disease (dated by TCRdb to the early 2020s). With regard to the full study: Persistent Graves' disease was defined as persistently positive TSH receptor autoantibodies together with antithyroid drug treatment for over 5 years. The study was registered as a clinical trial and conducted in China. On average, persistent Graves' disease patients in the clinical cohort had been on antithyroid drugs for about 10.3 years. Patients with persistent Graves' disease were compared with patients with newly diagnosed Graves' disease using TCR sequencing and RNA sequencing of peripheral blood. A total of about 33 samples were covered by TCR sequencing, comprising approximately 13 persistent and around 20 newly diagnosed Graves' disease patients.

Library method: multiplex PCR. The sequencer listed for this sample is Illumina HiSeq 4000. CDR3 regions were amplified by Arm-PCR with iRepertoire HTBI primers to construct TCR beta libraries. Gel purification was performed on PCR products prior to sequencing. In the source study's methods: Gene usage analysis of CDR3 amino acid clonotypes relied on the 55 to 80 TRBV and 15 or so TRBJ segments identified across samples. COPE and FqMerger were used to merge filtered high-quality paired reads into contigs. BLAST was used to align contigs to IMGT TRBV, TRBD and TRBJ reference genes, and CDR3 was defined according to IMGT. Highly expanded clones were defined as clonotypes with a frequency above 0.1%. Repertoire diversity was measured by Shannon entropy, and V-J evenness by the Gini coefficient. A clonotype was considered public if more than one individual shared it. TCRdb applied fastp at Q25 and MiXCR to the public reads, then kept only in-frame beta chains. All rows with the same CDR3 protein become a single entry with the most common DNA and genes. TCRdb, not the original authors, processed these V and J calls. In all, the sample holds 500,000 to 700,000 distinct CDR3 sequences, and 25% to 35% of those were seen once. In total, the top ten clones hold 40% to 50% of the sample.

General conclusions and limits of the study: Sequencing and analysis were restricted to the TCR beta chain. A larger number of public clonotypes was shared among persistent patients (around 2,500) than among newly diagnosed patients (more than 850). The study examined only peripheral blood because the primary lesion, thyroid tissue, could not be accessed. Preferential use of TRBV28, TRBJ1-2 and TRBJ2-5 was observed in persistent disease, whereas TRBV20-1 and TRBJ2-1 were favored in newly diagnosed disease. As a limitation, the authors acknowledged that the small sample size may reduce accuracy. Lower TCR Shannon entropy and fewer highly expanded clones were observed in persistent Graves' disease patients than in newly diagnosed patients, which suggested clonal expansion.

From its cysteine to its phenylalanine, the CDR3 spans 14 amino acids. This entry keeps only the CDR3 DNA: 42 bases, framed from base 1. The germline V gene (reference sequence) supplies CDR1 DFQATT and CDR2 SNEGSKA. Trimming costs V 2 bases and J 5 bases, and their ends lie 13 bases apart. The time point tag for this specimen amounts to: persistent/refractory GD, antithyroid drugs over 5 years with positive TRAb. RNA was extracted from PBMCs in TRIzol for both TCR sequencing and RNA sequencing. The diagnosis of Graves' disease was made according to American Thyroid Association guidelines. Patients were recruited from an endocrinology department in Xi'an, China. From each patient, approximately 9 milliliters of peripheral blood was collected into an EDTA anticoagulant tube. PBMCs were isolated by Ficoll Paque Plus density gradient separation without further T cell sorting. RNA quality was checked with an Agilent 2100 Bioanalyzer and agarose gel, and concentration with a NanoDrop 2000.

The chain employs TRBV20-1 and TRBJ1-5; a tentative D match to TRBD1 spans 5 bases. This TCR came from a female donor with Graves disease. The sample was peripheral blood mononuclear cells (PBMCs), taken when the disease was refractory, from a patient treated with antithyroid drugs. CDR3 sequence: CSARSPGRDQPQHF. The bases are TGCAGTGCTAGATCCCCGGGGCGGGATCAGCCCCAGCATTTT.